Included here is one T cell receptor beta chain sequence, with context. Per the germline V gene, CDR1 is GTSNPN and CDR2 is SVGIG (reference sequence). CDR3 length: 15 amino acids. Unmatched junction bases numbered 8, after V lost 7 bases and J lost 0 bases. Authors' processing steps: Estimation of nucleated cell counts relied on the amplification of reference gene primers. Here immunoSEQ multiplex PCR was the method, and the copy in TCRdb shows in-frame clones only, minus some. V, J and clone size reflect that table, while D and trimming were determined from the DNA. The sample holds 150,000 to 200,000 clones, roughly nine tenths seen once. This entry is derived from a study of blood T cell repertoires in COVID-19. Membership in each cohort depended on participant-reported clinical history.

The sequencing input was PBMCs or T cells enriched from blood (not recorded which). The clonotype comes from a woman aged 40 to 55 with acute COVID-19. The J gene is TRBJ2-1, the V gene TRBV30; 8 bases are shared with TRBD2. This CDR3 reads CASTSGKSSYNEQFF. The CDR3 bases are TGTGCCTCAACTAGCGGCAAGAGCTCCTACAATGAGCAGTTCTTC.